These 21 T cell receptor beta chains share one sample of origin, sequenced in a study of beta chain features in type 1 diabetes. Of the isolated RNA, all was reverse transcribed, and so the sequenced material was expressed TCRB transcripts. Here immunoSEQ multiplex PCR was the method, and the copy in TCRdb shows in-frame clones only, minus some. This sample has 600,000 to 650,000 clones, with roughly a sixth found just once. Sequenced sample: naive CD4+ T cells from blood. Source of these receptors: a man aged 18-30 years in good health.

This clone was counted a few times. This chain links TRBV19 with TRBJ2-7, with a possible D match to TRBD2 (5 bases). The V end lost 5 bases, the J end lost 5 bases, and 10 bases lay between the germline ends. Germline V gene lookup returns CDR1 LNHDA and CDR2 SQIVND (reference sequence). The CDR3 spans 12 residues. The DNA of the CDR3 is TGTGCCAGTAGTCTCCGGGGAGACGAGCAGTACTTC. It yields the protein CASSLRGDEQYF. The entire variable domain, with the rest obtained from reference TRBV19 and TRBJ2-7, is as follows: DGGITQSPKYLFRKEGQNVTLSCEQNLNHDAMYWYRQDPGQGLRLIYYSQIVNDFQKGDIAEGYSVSREKKESFPLTVTSAQKNPTAFYLCASSLRGDEQYFGPGTRLTVT.

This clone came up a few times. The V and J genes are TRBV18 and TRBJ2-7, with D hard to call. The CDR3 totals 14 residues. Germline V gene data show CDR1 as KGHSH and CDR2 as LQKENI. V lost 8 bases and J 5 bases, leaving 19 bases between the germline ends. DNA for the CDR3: TGTGCCAGCCATGGGTTATCGGTTTCCCACGAGCAGTACTTC. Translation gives CASHGLSVSHEQYF.

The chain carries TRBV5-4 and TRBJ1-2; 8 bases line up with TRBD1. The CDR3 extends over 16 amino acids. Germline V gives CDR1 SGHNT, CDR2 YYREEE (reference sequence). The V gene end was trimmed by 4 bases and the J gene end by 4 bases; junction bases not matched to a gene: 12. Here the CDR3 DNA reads TGTGCCAGCAGCCTCCCGGGAGGACAGGGCGCCTATGGCTACACCTTC. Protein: CASSLPGGQGAYGYTF.

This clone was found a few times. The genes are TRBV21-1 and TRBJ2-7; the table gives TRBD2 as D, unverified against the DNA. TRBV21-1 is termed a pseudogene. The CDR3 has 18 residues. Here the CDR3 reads CASSKGGVGGGGSYEQYF. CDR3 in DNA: TGTGCCAGCAGCAAAGGAGGGGTTGGCGGGGGAGGCTCCTACGAGCAGTACTTC.

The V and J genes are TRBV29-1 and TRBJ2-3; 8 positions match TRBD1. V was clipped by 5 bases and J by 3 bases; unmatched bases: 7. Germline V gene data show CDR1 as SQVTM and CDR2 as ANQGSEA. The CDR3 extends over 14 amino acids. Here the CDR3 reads CSVKGQGVTDTQYF. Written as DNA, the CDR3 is TGCAGCGTTAAAGGACAGGGTGTGACAGATACGCAGTATTTT.

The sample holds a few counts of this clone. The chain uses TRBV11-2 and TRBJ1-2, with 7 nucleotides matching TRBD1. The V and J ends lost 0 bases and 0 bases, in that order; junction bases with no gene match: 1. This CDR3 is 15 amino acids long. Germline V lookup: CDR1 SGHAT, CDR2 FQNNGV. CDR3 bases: TGTGCCAGCAGCTTAGAGACAGGGACTAACTATGGCTACACCTTC. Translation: CASSLETGTNYGYTF.

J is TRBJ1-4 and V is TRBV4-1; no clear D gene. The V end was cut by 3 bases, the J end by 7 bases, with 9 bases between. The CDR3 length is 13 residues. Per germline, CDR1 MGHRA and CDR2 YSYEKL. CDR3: CASSHLAVEKLFF. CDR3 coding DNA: TGCGCCAGCAGCCACCTGGCGGTTGAAAAACTGTTTTTT.

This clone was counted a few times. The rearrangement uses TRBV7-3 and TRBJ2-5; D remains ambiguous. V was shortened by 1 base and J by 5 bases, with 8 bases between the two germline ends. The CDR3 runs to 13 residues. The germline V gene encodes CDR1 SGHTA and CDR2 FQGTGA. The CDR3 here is CASSLMGFETQYF. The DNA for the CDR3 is TGTGCCAGCAGCTTAATGGGGTTTGAGACCCAGTACTTC.

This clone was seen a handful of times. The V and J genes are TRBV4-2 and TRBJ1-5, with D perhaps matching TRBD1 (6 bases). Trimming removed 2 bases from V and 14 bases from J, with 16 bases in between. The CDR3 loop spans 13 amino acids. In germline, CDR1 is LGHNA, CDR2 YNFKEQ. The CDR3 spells CASSQTFFGQKHF. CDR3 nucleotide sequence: TGTGCCAGCAGCCAAACGTTCTTCGGACAGAAGCATTTT.

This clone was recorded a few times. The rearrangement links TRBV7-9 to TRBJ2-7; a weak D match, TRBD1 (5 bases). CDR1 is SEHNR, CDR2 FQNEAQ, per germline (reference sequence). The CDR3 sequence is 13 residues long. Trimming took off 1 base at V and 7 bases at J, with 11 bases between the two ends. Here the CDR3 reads CASSLEVPGEQYF. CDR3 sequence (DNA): TGTGCCAGCAGCTTAGAGGTGCCAGGGGAGCAGTACTTC.

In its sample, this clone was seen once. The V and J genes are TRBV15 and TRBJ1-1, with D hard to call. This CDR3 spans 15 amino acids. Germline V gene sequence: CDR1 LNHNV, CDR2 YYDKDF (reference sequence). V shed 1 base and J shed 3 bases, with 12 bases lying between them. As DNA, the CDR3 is TGTGCCACCAGCAGAGTGCGATTGTGGGACACTGAAGCTTTCTTT. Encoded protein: CATSRVRLWDTEAFF.

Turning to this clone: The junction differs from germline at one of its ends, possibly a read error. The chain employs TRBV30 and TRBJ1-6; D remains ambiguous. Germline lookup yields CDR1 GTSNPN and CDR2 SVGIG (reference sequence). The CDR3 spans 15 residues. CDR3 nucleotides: TGTTCCTGGAGTTACAGCAGATATTATAATTCACCCCTCCACTTT. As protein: CSWSYSRYYNSPLHF.

DNA for the CDR3: TGTGCCATCAGTGATCAAGCTATACGCAACTATGGCTACACCTTC. Amino acid sequence: CAISDQAIRNYGYTF. This chain joins TRBV10-3 and TRBJ1-2; D call uncertain. Germline CDR1 reads ENHRY; CDR2 reads SYGVKD. The CDR3 spans 15 residues. The V end lost 3 bases, the J end lost 2 bases, and 13 bases lay between the germline ends.

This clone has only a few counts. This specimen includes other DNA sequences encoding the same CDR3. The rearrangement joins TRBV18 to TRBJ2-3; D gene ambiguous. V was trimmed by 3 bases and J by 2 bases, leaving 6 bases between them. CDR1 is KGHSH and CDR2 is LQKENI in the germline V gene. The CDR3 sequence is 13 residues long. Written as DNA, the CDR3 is TGTGCCAGCTCACCCCCGGTCACAGATACGCAGTATTTT. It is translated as CASSPPVTDTQYF.

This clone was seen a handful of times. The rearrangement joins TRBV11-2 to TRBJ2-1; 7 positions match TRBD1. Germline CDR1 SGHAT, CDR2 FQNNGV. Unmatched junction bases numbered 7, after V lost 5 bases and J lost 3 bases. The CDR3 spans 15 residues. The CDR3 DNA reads TGTGCCAGCAGCCCACTAAGGGGGCTCTACAATGAGCAGTTCTTC. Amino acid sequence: CASSPLRGLYNEQFF.

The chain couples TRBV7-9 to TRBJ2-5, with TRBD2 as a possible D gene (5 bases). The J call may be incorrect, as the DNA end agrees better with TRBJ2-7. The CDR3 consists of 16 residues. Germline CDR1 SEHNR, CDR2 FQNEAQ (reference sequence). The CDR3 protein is CASSLATEGGAYEQYF. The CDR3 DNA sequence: TGTGCCAGCAGCTTAGCGACCGAGGGTGGAGCCTACGAGCAGTACTTC.

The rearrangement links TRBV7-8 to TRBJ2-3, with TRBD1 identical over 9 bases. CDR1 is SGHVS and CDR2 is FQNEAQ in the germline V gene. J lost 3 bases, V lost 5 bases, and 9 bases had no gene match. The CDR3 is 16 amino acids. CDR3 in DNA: TGTGCCAGCAGCCAAACTACAGGGGGCATGACAGATACGCAGTATTTT. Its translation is CASSQTTGGMTDTQYF.

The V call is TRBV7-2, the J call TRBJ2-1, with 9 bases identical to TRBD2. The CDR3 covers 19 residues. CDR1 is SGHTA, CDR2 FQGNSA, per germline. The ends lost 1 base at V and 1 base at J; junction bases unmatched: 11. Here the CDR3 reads CASSLDPSGAWHSYNEQFF. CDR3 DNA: TGTGCCAGCAGCTTAGATCCTAGCGGGGCCTGGCATTCCTACAATGAGCAGTTCTTC. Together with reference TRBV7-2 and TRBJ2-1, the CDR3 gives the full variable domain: GAGVSQSPSNKVTEKGKDVELRCDPISGHTALYWYRQSLGQGLEFLIYFQGNSAPDKSGLPSDRFSAERTGGSVSTLTIQRTQQEDSAVYLCASSLDPSGAWHSYNEQFFGPGTRLTVL.

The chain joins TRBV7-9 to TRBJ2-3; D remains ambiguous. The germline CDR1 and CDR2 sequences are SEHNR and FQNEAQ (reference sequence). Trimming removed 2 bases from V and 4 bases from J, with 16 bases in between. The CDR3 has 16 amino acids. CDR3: CASSLSPLGKPDTQYF. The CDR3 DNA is TGTGCCAGCAGCTTATCCCCCCTCGGAAAGCCAGATACGCAGTATTTT.

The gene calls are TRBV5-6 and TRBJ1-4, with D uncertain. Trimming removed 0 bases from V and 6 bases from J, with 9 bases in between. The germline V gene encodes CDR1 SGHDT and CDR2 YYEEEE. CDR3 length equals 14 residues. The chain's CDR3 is CASSLGRLDEKLFF. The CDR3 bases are TGTGCCAGCAGCTTGGGTCGCCTGGATGAAAAACTGTTTTTT.

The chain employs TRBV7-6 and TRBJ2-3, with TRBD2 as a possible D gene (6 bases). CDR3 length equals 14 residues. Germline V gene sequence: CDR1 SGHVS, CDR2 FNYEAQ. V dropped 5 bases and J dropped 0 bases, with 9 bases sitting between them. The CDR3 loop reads CASSAGPSTDTQYF. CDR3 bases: TGTGCCAGCAGCGCGGGACCCAGCACAGATACGCAGTATTTT.